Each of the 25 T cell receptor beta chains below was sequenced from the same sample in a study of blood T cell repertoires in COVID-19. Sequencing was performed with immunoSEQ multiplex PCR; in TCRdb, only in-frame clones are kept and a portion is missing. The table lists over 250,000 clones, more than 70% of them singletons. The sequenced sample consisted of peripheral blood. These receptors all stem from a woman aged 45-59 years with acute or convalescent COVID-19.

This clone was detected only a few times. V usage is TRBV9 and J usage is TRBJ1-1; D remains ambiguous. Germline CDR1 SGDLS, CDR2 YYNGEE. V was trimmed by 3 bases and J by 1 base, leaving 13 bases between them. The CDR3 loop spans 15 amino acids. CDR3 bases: TGTGCCAGCAGCGCAGAGATCGGCGGGAACACTGAAGCTTTCTTT. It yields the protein CASSAEIGGNTEAFF.

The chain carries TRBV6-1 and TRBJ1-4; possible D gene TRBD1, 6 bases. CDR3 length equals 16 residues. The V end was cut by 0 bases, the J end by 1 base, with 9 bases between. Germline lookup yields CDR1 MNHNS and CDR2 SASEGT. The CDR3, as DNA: TGTGCCAGCAGTGAAGCAAGGGGGTTAACTAATGAAAAACTGTTTTTT. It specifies CASSEARGLTNEKLFF.

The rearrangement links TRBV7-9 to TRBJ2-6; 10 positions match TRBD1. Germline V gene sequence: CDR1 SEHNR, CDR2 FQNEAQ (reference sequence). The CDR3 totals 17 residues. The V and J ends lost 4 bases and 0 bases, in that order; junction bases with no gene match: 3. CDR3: CASSSGTGVSGANVLTF. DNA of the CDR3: TGTGCCAGCAGCTCCGGGACAGGGGTCTCTGGGGCCAACGTCCTGACTTTC.

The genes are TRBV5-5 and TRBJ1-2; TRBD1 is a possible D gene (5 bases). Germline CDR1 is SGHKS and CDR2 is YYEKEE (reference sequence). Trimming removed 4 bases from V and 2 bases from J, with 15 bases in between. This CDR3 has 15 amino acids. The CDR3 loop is CASSKVGGTNYGYTF. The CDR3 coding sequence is TGTGCCAGCAGCAAAGTGGGGGGGACGAACTATGGCTACACCTTC.

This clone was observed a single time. The CDR3 sequence: CSVPTGERASDGYTF. The CDR3 DNA reads as TGCAGCGTTCCGACAGGGGAAAGGGCGTCGGATGGCTACACCTTC. The rearrangement links TRBV29-1 to TRBJ1-2, with TRBD1 identical over 8 bases. CDR1 is SQVTM, CDR2 ANQGSEA, per germline. This CDR3 spans 15 amino acids. The J segment lost 6 bases and the V segment lost 5 bases, leaving 14 bases of the junction unmatched.

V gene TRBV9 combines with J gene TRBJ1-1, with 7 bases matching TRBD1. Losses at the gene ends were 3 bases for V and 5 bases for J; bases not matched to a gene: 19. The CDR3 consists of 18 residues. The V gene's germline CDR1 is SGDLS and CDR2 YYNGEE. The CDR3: CASSAWDSGAYVETEAFF. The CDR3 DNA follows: TGTGCCAGCAGCGCATGGGACAGCGGAGCCTATGTGGAGACTGAAGCTTTCTTT.

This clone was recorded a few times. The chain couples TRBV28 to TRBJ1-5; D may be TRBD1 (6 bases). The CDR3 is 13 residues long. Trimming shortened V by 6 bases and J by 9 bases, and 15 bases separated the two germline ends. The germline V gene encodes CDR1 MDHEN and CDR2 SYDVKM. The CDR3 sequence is CASRGASTGPQHF. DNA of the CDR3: TGTGCCAGCAGGGGGGCCTCCACGGGGCCCCAGCATTTT.

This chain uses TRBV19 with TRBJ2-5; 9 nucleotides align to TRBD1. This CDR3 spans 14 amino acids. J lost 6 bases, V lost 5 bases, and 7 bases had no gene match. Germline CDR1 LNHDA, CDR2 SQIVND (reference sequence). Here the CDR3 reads CASSATGGGKTQYF. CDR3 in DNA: TGTGCCAGTAGTGCTACAGGGGGCGGGAAGACCCAGTACTTC.

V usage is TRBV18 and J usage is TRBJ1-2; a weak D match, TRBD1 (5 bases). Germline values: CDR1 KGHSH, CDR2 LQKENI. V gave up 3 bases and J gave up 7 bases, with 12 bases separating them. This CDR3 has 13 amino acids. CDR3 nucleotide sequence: TGTGCCAGCTCACCGGAAAGGGGTGGTGGCTACACCTTC. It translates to CASSPERGGGYTF. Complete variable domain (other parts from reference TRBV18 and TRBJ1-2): NAGVMQNPRHLVRRRGQEARLRCSPMKGHSHVYWYRQLPEEGLKFMVYLQKENIIDESGMPKERFSAEFPKEGPSILRIQQVVRGDSAAYFCASSPERGGGYTFGSGTRLTVV.

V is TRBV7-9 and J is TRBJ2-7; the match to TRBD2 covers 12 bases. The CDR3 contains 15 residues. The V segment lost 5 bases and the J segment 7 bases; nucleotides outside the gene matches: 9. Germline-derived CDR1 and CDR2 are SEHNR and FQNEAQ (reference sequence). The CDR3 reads CASSAASGRAGEQYF. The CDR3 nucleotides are TGTGCCAGCAGCGCTGCTAGCGGGAGGGCGGGGGAGCAGTACTTC. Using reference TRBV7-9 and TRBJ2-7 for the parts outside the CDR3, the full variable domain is DTGVSQNPRHKITKRGQNVTFRCDPISEHNRLYWYRQTLGQGPEFLTYFQNEAQLEKSRLLSDRFSAERPKGSFSTLEIQRTEQGDSAMYLCASSAASGRAGEQYFGPGTRLTVT.

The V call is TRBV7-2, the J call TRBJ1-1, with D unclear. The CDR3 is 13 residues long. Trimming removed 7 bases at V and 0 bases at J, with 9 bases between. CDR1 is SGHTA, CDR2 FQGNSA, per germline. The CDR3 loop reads CASNAQMNTEAFF. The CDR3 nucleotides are TGTGCCAGCAATGCGCAAATGAACACTGAAGCTTTCTTT.

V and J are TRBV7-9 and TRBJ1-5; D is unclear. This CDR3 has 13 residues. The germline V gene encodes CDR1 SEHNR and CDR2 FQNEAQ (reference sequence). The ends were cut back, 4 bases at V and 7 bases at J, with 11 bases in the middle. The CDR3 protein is CASSSREGQPQHF. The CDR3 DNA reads TGTGCCAGCAGCTCCCGGGAGGGCCAGCCCCAGCATTTT.

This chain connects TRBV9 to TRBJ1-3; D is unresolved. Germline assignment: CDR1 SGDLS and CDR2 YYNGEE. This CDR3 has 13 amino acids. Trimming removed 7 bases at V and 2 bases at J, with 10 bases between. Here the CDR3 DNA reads TGTGCCAGCGGTCGGGGAGCTGGAAACACCATATATTTT. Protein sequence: CASGRGAGNTIYF. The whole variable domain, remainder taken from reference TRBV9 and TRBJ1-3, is DSGVTQTPKHLITATGQRVTLRCSPRSGDLSVYWYQQSLDQGLQFLIQYYNGEERAKGNILERFSAQQFPDLHSELNLSSLELGDSALYFCASGRGAGNTIYFGEGSWLTVV.

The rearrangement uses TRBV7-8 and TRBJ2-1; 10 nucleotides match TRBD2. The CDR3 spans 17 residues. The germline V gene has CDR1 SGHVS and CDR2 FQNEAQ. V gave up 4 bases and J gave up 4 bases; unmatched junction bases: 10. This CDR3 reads CASSSGTSALSYNEQFF. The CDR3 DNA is TGTGCCAGCAGCTCCGGGACTAGCGCACTCTCATACAATGAGCAGTTCTTC. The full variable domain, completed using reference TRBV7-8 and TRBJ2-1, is GAGVSQSPRYKVAKRGQDVALRCDPISGHVSLFWYQQALGQGPEFLTYFQNEAQLDKSGLPSDRFFAERPEGSVSTLKIQRTQQEDSAVYLCASSSGTSALSYNEQFFGPGTRLTVL.

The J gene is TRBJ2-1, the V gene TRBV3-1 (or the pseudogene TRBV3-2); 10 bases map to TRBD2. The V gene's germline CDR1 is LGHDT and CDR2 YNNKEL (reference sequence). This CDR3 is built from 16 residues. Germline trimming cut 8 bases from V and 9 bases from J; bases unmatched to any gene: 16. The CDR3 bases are TGTGCCAGCGGCCCACTAGCGGGATCCATCCCCCCTGAGCAGTTCTTC. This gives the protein CASGPLAGSIPPEQFF.

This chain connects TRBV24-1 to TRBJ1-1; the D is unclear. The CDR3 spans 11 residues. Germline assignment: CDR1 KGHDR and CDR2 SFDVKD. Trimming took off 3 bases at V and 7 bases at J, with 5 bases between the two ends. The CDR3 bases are TGTGCCACCAGTGATCTGAGTGAAGCTTTCTTT. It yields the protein CATSDLSEAFF.

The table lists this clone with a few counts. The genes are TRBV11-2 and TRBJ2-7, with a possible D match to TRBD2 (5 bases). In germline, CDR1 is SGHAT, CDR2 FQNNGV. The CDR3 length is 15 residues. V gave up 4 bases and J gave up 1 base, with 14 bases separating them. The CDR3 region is CASSSQAETSYEQYF. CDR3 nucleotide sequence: TGTGCCAGCAGCTCCCAAGCGGAGACTTCCTACGAGCAGTACTTC.

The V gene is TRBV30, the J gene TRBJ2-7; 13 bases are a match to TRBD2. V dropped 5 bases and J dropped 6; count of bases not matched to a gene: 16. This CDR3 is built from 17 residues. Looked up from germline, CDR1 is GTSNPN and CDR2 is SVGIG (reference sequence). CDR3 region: CAWSSGTSGAPGREQYF. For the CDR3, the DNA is TGTGCCTGGTCCTCCGGGACTAGCGGGGCGCCCGGCCGCGAGCAGTACTTC.

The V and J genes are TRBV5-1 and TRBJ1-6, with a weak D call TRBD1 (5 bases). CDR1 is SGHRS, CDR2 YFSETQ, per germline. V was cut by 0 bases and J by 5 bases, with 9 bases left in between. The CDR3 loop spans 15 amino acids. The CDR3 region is CASSLAWTNNSPLHF. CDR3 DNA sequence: TGCGCCAGCAGCTTGGCGTGGACAAATAATTCACCCCTCCACTTT.

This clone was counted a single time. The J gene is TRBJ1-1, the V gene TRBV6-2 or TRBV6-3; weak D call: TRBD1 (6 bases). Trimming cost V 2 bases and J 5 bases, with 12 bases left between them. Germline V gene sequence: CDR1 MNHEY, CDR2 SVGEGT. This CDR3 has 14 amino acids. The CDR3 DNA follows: TGTGCCAGCAGTTACAGGAAAGGGGGAACTGAAGCTTTCTTT. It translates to CASSYRKGGTEAFF.

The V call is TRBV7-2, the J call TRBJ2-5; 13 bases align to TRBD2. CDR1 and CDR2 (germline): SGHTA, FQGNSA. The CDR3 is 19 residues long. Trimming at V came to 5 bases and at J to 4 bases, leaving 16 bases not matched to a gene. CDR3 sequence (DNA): TGTGCCAGCAGCCTTAAACTAGCGGGAGGGAGGTCATCTAGAGAGACCCAGTACTTC. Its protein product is CASSLKLAGGRSSRETQYF. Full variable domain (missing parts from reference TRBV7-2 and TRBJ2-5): GAGVSQSPSNKVTEKGKDVELRCDPISGHTALYWYRQSLGQGLEFLIYFQGNSAPDKSGLPSDRFSAERTGGSVSTLTIQRTQQEDSAVYLCASSLKLAGGRSSRETQYFGPGTRLLVL.

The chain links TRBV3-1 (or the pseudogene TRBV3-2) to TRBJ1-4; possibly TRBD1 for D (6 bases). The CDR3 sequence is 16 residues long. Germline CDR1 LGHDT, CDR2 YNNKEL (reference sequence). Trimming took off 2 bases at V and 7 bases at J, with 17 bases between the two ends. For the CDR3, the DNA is TGTGCCAGCAGCCAAAGACCAGGACAGCAAGGTGAAAAACTGTTTTTT. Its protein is CASSQRPGQQGEKLFF.

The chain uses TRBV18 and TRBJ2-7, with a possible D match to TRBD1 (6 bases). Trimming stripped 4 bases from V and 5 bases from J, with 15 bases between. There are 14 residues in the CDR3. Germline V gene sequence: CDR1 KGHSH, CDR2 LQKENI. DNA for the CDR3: TGTGCCAGCTCACAAACAGGGACGCTCGACGAGCAGTACTTC. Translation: CASSQTGTLDEQYF.

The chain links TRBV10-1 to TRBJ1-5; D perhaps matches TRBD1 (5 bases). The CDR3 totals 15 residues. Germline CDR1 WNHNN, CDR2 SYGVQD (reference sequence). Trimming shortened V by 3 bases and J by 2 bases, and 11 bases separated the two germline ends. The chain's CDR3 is CASSDGGFGNQPQHF. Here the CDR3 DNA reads TGCGCCAGCAGTGACGGGGGGTTCGGCAATCAGCCCCAGCATTTT.

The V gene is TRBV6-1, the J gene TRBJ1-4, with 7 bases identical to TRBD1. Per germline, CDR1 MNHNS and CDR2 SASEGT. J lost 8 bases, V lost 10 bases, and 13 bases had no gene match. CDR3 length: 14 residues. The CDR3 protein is CANLTGEGYEKLFF. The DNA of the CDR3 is TGTGCCAACTTAACAGGGGAAGGATACGAAAAACTGTTTTTT.